The present T cell receptor beta chain was sequenced within a study of blood T cell repertoires in COVID-19. Study-level background: Whether acute or convalescent, the COVID-19 samples came from the United States, Italy and Spain. PBMCs, B-cell-depleted T cells, or T cells provided the cDNA or gDNA that made up the material.

Authors' processing steps: Reference gene primer amplification in the assay estimated nucleated cell counts. Profiling relied on immunoSEQ multiplex PCR, and the TCRdb table lists in-frame clones only, not all of them. V and J calls and clone size come straight from that table; D and trimming were deduced from the DNA. Of approximately 250,000 clones listed, about nine tenths were seen once; the top ten hold 1.5% to 2%. The CDR3 length is 17 residues. The germline V gene has CDR1 SGHTA and CDR2 FQGNSA. The V end lost 2 bases, the J end lost 0 bases, and 16 bases lay between the germline ends. Sequencing was performed on peripheral blood. The clonotype comes from a woman aged 55-69 years who had recovered from COVID-19. This chain uses TRBV7-2 with TRBJ1-2; D is possibly TRBD1 (6 bases). The DNA of the CDR3 is TGTGCCAGCAGCTTAACCACCGGGACACAGACTAACTATGGCTACACCTTC. Translation: CASSLTTGTQTNYGYTF.